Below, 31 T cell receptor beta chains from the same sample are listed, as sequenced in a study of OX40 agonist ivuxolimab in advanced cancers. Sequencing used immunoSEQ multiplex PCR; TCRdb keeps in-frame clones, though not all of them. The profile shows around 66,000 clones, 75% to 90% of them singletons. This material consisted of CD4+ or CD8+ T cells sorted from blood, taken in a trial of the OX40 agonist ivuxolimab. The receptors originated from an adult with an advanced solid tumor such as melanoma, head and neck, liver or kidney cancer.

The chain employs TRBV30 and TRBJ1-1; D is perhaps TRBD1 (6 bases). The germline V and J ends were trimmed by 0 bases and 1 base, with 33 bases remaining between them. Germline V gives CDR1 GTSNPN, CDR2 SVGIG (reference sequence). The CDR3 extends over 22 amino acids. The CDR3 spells CAWSVSSLQGAARAHTNTEAFF. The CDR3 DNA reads TGTGCCTGGAGTGTATCATCTTTACAGGGAGCGGCCAGAGCACACACGAACACTGAAGCTTTCTTT.

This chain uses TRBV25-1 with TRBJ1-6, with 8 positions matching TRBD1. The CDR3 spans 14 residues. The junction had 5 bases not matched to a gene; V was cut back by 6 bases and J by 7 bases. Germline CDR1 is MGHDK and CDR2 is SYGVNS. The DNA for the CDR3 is TGTGCCAGCAGGCGGACAGGGCAAAATTCACCCCTCCACTTT. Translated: CASRRTGQNSPLHF. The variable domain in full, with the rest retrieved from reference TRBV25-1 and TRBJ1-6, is EADIYQTPRYLVIGTGKKITLECSQTMGHDKMYWYQQDPGMELHLIHYSYGVNSTEKGDLSSESTVSRIRTEHFPLTLESARPSHTSQYLCASRRTGQNSPLHFGNGTRLTVT.

The CDR3 DNA follows: TGTGCCAGCAGCTTCTTTTCCAGCGGGAGGGACGGGACCCAGTACTTC. It translates to CASSFFSSGRDGTQYF. V gene TRBV7-2 combines with J gene TRBJ2-5; TRBD2 aligns across 10 bases. Germline lookup yields CDR1 SGHTA and CDR2 FQGNSA. V was pared by 3 bases and J by 7 bases, with 11 bases of the junction left unmatched. CDR3 length: 16 residues.

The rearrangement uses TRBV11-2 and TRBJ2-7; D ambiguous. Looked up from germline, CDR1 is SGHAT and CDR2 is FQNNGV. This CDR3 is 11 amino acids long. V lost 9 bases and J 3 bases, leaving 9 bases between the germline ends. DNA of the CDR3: TGTGCCAGTAGCAGGAGCTACGAGCAGTACTTC. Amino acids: CASSRSYEQYF.

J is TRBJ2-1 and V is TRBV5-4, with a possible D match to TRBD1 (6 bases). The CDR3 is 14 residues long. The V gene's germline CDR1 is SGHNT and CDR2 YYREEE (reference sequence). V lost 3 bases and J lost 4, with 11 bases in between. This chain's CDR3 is CASSSGTRYNEQFF. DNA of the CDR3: TGTGCCAGCAGCTCCGGGACACGGTACAATGAGCAGTTCTTC.

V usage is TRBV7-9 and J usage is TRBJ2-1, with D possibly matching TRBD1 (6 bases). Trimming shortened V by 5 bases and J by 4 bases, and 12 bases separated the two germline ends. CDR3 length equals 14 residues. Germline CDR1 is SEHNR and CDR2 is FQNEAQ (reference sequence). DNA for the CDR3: TGTGCCAGCAGCGGGACCCAGGGGTACAATGAGCAGTTCTTC. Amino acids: CASSGTQGYNEQFF.

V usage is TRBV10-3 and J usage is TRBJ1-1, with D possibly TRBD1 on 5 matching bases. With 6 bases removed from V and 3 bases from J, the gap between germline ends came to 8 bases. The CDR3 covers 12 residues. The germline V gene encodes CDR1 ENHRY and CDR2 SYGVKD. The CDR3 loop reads CAISRDDTEAFF. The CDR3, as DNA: TGTGCCATCAGCCGGGACGACACTGAAGCTTTCTTT.

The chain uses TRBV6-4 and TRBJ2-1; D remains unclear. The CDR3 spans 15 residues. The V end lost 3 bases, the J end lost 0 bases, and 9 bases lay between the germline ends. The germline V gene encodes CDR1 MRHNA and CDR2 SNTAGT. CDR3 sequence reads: CASSDEANSYNEQFF. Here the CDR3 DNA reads TGTGCCAGCAGTGATGAGGCCAACTCCTACAATGAGCAGTTCTTC.

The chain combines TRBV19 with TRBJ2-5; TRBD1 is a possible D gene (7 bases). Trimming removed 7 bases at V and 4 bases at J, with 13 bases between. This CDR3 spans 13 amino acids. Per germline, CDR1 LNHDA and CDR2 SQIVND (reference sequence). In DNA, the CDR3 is TGTGCCAGTACCCCAGGGGGGAGAGAGACCCAGTACTTC. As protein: CASTPGGRETQYF.

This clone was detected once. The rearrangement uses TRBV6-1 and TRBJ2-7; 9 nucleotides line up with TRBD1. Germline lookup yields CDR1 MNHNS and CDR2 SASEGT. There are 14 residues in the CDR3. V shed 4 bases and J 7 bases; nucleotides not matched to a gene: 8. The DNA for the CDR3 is TGTGCCAGCAGTGCGTCGGACAGGGGCAGGGAGCAGTACTTC. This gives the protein CASSASDRGREQYF.

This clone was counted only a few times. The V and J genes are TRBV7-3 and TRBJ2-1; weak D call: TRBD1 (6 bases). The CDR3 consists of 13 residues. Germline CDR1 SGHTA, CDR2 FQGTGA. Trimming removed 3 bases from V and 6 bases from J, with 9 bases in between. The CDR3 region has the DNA TGTGCCAGCAGCTTCGGACAGAGCAATGAGCAGTTCTTC. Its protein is CASSFGQSNEQFF.

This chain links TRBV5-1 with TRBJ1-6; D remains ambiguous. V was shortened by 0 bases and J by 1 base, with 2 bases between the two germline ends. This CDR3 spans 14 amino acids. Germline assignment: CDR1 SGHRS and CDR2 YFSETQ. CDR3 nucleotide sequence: TGCGCCAGCAGCTTGGAGTCCTATAATTCACCCCTCCACTTT. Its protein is CASSLESYNSPLHF.

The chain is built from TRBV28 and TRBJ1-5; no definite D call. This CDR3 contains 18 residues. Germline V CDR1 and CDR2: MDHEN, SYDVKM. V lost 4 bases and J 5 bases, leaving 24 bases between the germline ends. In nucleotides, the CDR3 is TGTGCCAGCAGTTCGCCAGGATCAGCCCCAGTAAAGGATCAGCCCCAGCATTTT. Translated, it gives CASSSPGSAPVKDQPQHF.

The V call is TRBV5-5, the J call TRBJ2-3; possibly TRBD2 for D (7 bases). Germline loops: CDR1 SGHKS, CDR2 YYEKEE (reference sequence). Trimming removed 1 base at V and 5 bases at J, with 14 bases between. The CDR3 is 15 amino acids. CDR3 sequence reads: CASSLIGGAEDTQYF. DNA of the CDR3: TGTGCCAGCAGCTTGATAGGGGGGGCGGAAGATACGCAGTATTTT.

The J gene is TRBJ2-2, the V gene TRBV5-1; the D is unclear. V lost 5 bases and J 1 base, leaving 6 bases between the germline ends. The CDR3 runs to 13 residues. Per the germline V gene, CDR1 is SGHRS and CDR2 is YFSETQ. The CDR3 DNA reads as TGCGCCAGCAGTCAGGTGAACACCGGGGAGCTGTTTTTT. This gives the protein CASSQVNTGELFF.

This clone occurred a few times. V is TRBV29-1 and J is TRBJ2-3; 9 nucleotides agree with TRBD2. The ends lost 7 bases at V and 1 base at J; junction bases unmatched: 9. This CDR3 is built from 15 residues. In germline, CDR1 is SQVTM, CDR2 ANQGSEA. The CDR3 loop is CSAGAASGGTDTQYF. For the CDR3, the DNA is TGCAGCGCGGGAGCCGCTAGCGGGGGCACAGATACGCAGTATTTT.

The CDR3 loop reads CASSPGRGNTEAFF. The CDR3 DNA follows: TGTGCCAGCTCACCGGGCAGGGGGAACACTGAAGCTTTCTTT. V is TRBV18 and J is TRBJ1-1; D might be TRBD1 (6 bases). Germline values: CDR1 KGHSH, CDR2 LQKENI. The CDR3 consists of 14 residues. V lost 3 bases and J 1 base, leaving 9 bases between the germline ends.

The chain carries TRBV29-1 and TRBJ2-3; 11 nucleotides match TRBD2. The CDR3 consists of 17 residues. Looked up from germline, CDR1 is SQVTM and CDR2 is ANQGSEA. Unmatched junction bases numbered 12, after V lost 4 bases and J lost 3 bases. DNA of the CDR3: TGCAGCGTTGTGAGTAGCGGGAGGGCCGTATTTACAGATACGCAGTATTTT. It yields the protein CSVVSSGRAVFTDTQYF.

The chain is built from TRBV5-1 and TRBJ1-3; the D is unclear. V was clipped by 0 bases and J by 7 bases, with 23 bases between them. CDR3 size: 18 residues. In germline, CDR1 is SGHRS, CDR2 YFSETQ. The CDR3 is CASSLDMSRDPGYNTIYF. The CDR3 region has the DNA TGCGCCAGCAGCTTGGATATGTCGAGGGATCCGGGGTACAACACCATATATTTT.

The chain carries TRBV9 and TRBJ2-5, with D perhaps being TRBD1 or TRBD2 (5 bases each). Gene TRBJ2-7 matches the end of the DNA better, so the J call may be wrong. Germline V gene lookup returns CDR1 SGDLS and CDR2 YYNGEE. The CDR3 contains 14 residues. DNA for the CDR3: TGTGCCAGCAGCGTTGGGACCGCAGCCTACGAGCAGTACTTC. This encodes CASSVGTAAYEQYF.

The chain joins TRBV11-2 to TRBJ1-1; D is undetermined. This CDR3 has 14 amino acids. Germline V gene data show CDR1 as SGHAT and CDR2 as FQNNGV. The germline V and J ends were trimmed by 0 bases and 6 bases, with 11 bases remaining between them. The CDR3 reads CASSLDRRKAEAFF. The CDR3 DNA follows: TGTGCCAGCAGCTTAGATCGGCGTAAGGCTGAAGCTTTCTTT.

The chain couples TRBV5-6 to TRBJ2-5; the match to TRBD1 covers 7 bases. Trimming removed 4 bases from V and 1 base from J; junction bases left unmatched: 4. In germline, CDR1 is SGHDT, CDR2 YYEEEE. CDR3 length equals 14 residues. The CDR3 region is CASSLRDSQETQYF. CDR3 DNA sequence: TGTGCCAGCAGCCTGAGGGACAGCCAAGAGACCCAGTACTTC.

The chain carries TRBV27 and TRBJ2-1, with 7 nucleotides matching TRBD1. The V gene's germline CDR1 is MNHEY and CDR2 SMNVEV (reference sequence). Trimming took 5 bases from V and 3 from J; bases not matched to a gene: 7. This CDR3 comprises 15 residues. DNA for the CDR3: TGTGCCAGCAGTCCCAGGGGGAAGGGCTACAATGAGCAGTTCTTC. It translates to CASSPRGKGYNEQFF.

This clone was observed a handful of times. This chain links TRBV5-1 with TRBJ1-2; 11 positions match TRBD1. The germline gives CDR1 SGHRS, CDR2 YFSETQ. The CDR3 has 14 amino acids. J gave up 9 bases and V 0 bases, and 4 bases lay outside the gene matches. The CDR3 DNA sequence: TGCGCCAGCAGCTTGGCGGGACAGGGGGAAAGCTACACCTTC. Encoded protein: CASSLAGQGESYTF.

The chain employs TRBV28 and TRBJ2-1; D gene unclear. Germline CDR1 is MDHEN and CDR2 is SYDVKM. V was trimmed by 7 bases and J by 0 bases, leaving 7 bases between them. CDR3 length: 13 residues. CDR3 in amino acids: CASTPSSYNEQFF. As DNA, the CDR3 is TGTGCCAGCACTCCGTCCTCCTACAATGAGCAGTTCTTC.

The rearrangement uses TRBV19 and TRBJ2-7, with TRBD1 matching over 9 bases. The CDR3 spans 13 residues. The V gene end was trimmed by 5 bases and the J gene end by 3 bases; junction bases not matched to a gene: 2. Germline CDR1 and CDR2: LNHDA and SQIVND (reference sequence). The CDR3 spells CASSVGQGYEQYF. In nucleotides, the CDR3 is TGTGCCAGTAGTGTGGGACAGGGCTACGAGCAGTACTTC.

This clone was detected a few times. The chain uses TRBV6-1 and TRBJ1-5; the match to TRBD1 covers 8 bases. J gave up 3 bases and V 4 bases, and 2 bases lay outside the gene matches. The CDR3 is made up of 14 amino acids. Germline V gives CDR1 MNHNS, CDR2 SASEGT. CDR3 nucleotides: TGTGCCAGCAGTGGGGGACAGGACAATCAGCCCCAGCATTTT. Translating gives CASSGGQDNQPQHF.

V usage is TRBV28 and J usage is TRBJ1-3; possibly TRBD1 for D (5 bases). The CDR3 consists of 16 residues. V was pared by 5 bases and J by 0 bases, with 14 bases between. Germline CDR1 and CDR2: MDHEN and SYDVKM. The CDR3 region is CASSTTDTYSGNTIYF. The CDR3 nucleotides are TGTGCCAGCAGTACGACGGACACCTACTCTGGAAACACCATATATTTT. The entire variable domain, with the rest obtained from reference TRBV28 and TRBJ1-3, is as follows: DVKVTQSSRYLVKRTGEKVFLECVQDMDHENMFWYRQDPGLGLRLIYFSYDVKMKEKGDIPEGYSVSREKKERFSLILESASTNQTSMYLCASSTTDTYSGNTIYFGEGSWLTVV.

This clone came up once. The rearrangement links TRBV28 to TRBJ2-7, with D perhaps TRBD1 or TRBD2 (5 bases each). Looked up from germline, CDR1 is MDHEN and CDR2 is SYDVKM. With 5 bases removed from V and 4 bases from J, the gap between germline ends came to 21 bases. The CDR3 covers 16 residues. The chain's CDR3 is CASSPTLGAGSYEQYF. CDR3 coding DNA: TGTGCCAGCAGTCCTACCCTCGGGGCAGGGTCATACGAGCAGTACTTC.

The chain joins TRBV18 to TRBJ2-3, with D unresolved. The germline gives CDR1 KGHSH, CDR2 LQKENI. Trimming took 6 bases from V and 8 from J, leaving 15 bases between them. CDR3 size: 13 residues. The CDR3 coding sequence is TGTGCCAGCTCCCCCACCAGCCGAGCTACGCAGTATTTT. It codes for CASSPTSRATQYF.

CDR3 in amino acids: CASSLVTGAMNTEAFF. CDR3 DNA: TGTGCCAGCAGCTTGGTGACAGGTGCTATGAACACTGAAGCTTTCTTT. The chain combines TRBV5-5 with TRBJ1-1, with a tentative D call TRBD1 (6 bases). CDR1 and CDR2 from the germline V gene are SGHKS and YYEKEE (reference sequence). CDR3 length: 16 amino acids. Trimming cost V 0 bases and J 0 bases, with 12 bases left between them.